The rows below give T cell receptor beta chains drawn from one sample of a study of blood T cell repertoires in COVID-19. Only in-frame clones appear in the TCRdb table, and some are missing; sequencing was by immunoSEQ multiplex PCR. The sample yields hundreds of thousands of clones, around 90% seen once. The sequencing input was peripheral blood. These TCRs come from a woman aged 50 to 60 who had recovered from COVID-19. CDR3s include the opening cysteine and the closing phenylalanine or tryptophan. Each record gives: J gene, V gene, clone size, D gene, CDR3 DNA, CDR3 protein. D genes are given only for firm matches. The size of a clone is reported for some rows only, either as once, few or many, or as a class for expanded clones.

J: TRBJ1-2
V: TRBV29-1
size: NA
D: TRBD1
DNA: TGCAGCGTTGAAGATGGTGCCGGGACAGGGGGCGACTATGGCTACACCTTC
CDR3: CSVEDGAGTGGDYGYTF

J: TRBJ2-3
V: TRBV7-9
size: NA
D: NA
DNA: TGTGCCAGCAGCCCGAGCATGGATACGCAGTATTTT
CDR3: CASSPSMDTQYF

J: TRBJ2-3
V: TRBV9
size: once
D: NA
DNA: TGTGCCAGCAGCGTAGATGACACTACAGATACGCAGTATTTT
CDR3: CASSVDDTTDTQYF

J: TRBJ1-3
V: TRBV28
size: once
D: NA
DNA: TGTGCCAGCAGTTCGTGGGGGGGGTCTGGAAACACCATATATTTT
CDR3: CASSSWGGSGNTIYF

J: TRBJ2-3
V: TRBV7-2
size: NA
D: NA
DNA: TGTGCCAGCAGCTCGCGCTGGGGCCATGTACCAGATACGCAGTATTTT
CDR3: CASSSRWGHVPDTQYF

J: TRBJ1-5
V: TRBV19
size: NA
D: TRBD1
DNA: TGTGCCAGTAGTGTAAAACCCCCGACAGGGTGGAGCAATCAGCCCCAGCATTTT
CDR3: CASSVKPPTGWSNQPQHF

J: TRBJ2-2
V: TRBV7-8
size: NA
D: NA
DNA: TGTGCCAGCATCAACCCCGGGACGAACACCGGGGAGCTGTTTTTT
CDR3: CASINPGTNTGELFF

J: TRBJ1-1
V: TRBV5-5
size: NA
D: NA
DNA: TGTGCCAGCAGTCTGACAGCGAACACTGAAGCTTTCTTT
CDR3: CASSLTANTEAFF

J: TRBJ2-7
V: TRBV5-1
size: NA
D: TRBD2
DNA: TGCGCCAGCAGCTTGGAGAGCGGGGCGCACCAGCAGTACTTC
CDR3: CASSLESGAHQQYF

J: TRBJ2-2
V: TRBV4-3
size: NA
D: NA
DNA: TGCGCCAGCAGCCGACAGGATCCCGGGGAGCTGTTTTTT
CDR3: CASSRQDPGELFF

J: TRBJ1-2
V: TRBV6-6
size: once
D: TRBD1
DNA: TGTGCCAGCCGCCCGGGACAGCTCTATGGCTACACCTTC
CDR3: CASRPGQLYGYTF

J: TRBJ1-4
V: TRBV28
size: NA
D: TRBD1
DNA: TGTGCCAGCAGCCGCACAGGGGCAACTAATGAAAAACTGTTTTTT
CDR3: CASSRTGATNEKLFF

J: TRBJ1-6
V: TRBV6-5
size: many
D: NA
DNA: TGTGCCAGCCTCCCGACTTATTCGTATAATTCACCCCTCCACTTT
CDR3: CASLPTYSYNSPLHF

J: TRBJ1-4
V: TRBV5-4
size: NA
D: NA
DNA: TGTGCCAGCAGCCACCGGGGTGAAAAACTGTTTTTT
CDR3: CASSHRGEKLFF

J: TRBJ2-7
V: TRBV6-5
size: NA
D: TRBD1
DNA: TGTGCCAGCAGTTCCCGACAGGGTAGCTACGAGCAGTACTTC
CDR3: CASSSRQGSYEQYF

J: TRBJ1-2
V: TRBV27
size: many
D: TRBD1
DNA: TGTGCCAGCAGTTTGGTGTTCAGTCCGTGGCAGGGGGACTATGGCTACACCTTC
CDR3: CASSLVFSPWQGDYGYTF

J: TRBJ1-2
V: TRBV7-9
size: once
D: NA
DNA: TGTGCCAGCAGCTTAGTGGGCCAGGGAACCTATGGCTACACCTTC
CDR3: CASSLVGQGTYGYTF

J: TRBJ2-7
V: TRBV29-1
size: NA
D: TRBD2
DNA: TGCAGCGTACTAGCGGGAGGGCCTGCGCAGTACTTC
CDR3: CSVLAGGPAQYF

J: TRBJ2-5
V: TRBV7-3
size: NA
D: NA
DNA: TGTGCCAGCAGCTTAACGTATTCCGAGACCCAGTACTTC
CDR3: CASSLTYSETQYF

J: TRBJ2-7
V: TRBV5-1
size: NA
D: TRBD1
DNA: TGCGCCAGCAGCTTGGCCCTTCGACAGGGGGACTACGAGCAGTACTTC
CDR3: CASSLALRQGDYEQYF

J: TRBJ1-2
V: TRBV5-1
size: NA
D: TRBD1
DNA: TGCGCCAGCAGCCTAGGACAGGGGGCTTATGGCTACACCTTC
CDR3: CASSLGQGAYGYTF

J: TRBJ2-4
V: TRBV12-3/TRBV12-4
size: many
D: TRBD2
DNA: TGTGCCAGCAGTTTTAGCGGGCTGAACATTCAGTACTTC
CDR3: CASSFSGLNIQYF

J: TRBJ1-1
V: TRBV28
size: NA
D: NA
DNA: TGTGCCAGCAGTTTATGGCTCCGTCGGGAAGCTTTCTTT
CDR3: CASSLWLRREAFF

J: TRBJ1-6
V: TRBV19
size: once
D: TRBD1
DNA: TGTGCCAGTAGTATAGCGGGACAGAAACAAGCCGATAATTCACCCCTCCACTTT
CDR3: CASSIAGQKQADNSPLHF

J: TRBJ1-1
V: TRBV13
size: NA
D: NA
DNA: TGTGCCAGCAGCTTAGAGAGGCAGGGGCATGGGACTGAAGCTTTCTTT
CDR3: CASSLERQGHGTEAFF

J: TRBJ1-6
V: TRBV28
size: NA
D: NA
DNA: TGTGCCAGCAGTTTAATCCGGCGGGAGGGGACCTATAATTCACCCCTCCACTTT
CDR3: CASSLIRREGTYNSPLHF

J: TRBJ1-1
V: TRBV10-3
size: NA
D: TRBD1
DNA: TGTGCCATCAGTGGGGTCCAACAGGGGGATGCTTTCTTT
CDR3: CAISGVQQGDAFF

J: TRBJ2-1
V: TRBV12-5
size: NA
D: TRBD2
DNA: TGTGCTAGTGGTTTGGTAGTCCATCCGGGAGGTTACAATGAGCAGTTCTTC
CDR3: CASGLVVHPGGYNEQFF

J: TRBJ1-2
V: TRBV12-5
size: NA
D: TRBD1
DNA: TGTGCTAGTGGTTTGGTACCCCTCGGTGGGACAGGGGCCTATGGCTACACCTTC
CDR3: CASGLVPLGGTGAYGYTF

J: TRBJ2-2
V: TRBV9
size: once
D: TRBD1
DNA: TGTGCCAGCAGGGGGACAGGTGACAACACCGGGGAGCTGTTTTTT
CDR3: CASRGTGDNTGELFF

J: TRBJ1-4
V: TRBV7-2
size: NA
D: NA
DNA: TGTGCCAGCAGCTGGGGGGGGACACGAACTAATGAAAAACTGTTTTTT
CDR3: CASSWGGTRTNEKLFF

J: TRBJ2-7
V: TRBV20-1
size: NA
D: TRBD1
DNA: TGCAGTGCTAGTCCGGGACAGATATTCTACGAGCAGTACTTC
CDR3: CSASPGQIFYEQYF

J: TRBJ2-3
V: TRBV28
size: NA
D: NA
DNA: TGTGCCAGCCGAAGGGCGGGCAGCACAGATACGCAGTATTTT
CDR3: CASRRAGSTDTQYF

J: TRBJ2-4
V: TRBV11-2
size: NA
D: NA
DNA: TGTGCCAGCAGCTTGGTGCTCAGGGGTTCGGAAAACATTCAGTACTTC
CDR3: CASSLVLRGSENIQYF

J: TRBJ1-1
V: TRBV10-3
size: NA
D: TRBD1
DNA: TGTGCCATCAGTGAGTCAGGTCAGGGGGCGCTGGGAACTGAAGCTTTCTTT
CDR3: CAISESGQGALGTEAFF